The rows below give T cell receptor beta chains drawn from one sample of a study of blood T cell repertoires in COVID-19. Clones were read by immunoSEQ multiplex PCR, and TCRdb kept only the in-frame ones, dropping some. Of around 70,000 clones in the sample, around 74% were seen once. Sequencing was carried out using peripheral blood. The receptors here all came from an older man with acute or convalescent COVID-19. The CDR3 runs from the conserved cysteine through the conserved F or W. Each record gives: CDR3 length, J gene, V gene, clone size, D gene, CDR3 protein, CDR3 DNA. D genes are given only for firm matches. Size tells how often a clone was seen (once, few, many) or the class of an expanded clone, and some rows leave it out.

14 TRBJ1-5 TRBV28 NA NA CASSLAGSSQPQHF TGTGCCAGCAGTTTAGCAGGGTCAAGTCAGCCCCAGCATTTT
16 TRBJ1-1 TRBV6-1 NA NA CASSEAFRSQGTEAFF TGTGCCAGCAGTGAAGCTTTTCGGTCCCAGGGCACTGAAGCTTTCTTT
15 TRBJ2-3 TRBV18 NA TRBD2 CASSALAGETDTQYF TGTGCCAGCTCAGCCCTAGCGGGAGAAACAGATACGCAGTATTTT
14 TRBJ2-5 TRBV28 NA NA CAGGSETQQETQYF TGTGCCGGGGGCTCCGAGACCCAACAAGAGACCCAGTACTTC
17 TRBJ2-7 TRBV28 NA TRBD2 CASSLLGGAGGIYEQYF TGTGCCAGCAGTTTATTAGGGGGGGCGGGAGGTATTTACGAGCAGTACTTC
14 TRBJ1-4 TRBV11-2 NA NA CASSSNPRVEKLFF TGTGCCAGCAGCTCAAACCCACGGGTAGAAAAACTGTTTTTT
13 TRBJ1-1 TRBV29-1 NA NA CSVADSTNTEAFF TGCAGCGTAGCGGACAGTACGAACACTGAAGCTTTCTTT
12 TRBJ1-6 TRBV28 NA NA CASDRPGSPLHF TGTGCCAGCGACAGGCCGGGATCACCCCTCCACTTT
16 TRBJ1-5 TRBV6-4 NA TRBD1 CASSDWLGGSNQPQHF TGTGCCAGCAGTGACTGGCTAGGGGGCAGCAATCAGCCCCAGCATTTT
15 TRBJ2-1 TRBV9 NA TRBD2 CASSASGSSYNEQFF TGTGCCAGCAGCGCTAGCGGGAGCTCCTACAATGAGCAGTTCTTC
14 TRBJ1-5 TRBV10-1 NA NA CASSESSSNQPQHF TGCGCCAGCAGTGAGTCGAGTAGCAATCAGCCCCAGCATTTT
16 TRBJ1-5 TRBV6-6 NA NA CASSYFLGGDHQPQHF TGTGCCAGCAGTTACTTTTTAGGGGGGGACCATCAGCCCCAGCATTTT
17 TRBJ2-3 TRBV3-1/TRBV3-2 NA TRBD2 CASSQEWTSGRTDTQYF TGTGCCAGCAGCCAAGAGTGGACTAGCGGGAGGACAGATACGCAGTATTTT
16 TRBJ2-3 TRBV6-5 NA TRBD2 CASSYAKTSGTDTQYF TGTGCCAGCAGTTACGCGAAAACTAGCGGCACAGATACGCAGTATTTT
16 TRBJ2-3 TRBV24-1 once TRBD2 CATSDSSAGSADTQYF TGTGCCACCAGTGATTCGTCAGCGGGAAGTGCAGATACGCAGTATTTT
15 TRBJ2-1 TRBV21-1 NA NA CASSEYRDRGNEQFF TGTGCCAGCAGCGAATACCGGGACAGGGGCAACGAGCAGTTCTTC
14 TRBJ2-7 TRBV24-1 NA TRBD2 CATSDHSGREEQYF TGTGCCACCAGTGACCATAGCGGGAGGGAAGAGCAGTACTTC
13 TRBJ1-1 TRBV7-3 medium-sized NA CASSLQGGTEAFF TGTGCCAGCAGCTTACAGGGAGGGACTGAAGCTTTCTTT
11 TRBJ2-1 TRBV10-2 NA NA CATSSQNEQFF TGCGCCACCTCTTCCCAGAATGAGCAGTTCTTC
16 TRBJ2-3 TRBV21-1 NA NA CASSKAGQREVDTQYF TGTGCCAGCAGCAAAGCAGGACAGCGGGAGGTGGATACGCAGTATTTT
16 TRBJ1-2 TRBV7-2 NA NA CASSLAVGAVNYGYTF TGTGCCAGCAGCTTAGCGGTGGGGGCGGTTAACTATGGCTACACCTTC
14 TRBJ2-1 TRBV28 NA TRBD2 CASSSRLAGNEQFF TGTGCCAGCAGTTCCCGACTAGCGGGCAATGAGCAGTTCTTC
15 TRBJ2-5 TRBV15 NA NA CATSRDRQVEETQYF TGTGCCACCAGCAGAGATCGGCAGGTAGAAGAGACCCAGTACTTC
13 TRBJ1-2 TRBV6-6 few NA CAGSATSFYGYTF TGTGCCGGCAGTGCCACTTCCTTCTATGGCTACACCTTC
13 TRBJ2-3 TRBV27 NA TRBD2 CASIPSGGDTQYF TGTGCCAGCATTCCTAGCGGGGGAGATACGCAGTATTTT
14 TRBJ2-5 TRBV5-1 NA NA CASSFQGDQETQYF TGCGCCAGCAGCTTTCAAGGGGACCAAGAGACCCAGTACTTC
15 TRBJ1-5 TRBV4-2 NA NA CASSPEVMGNQPQHF TGTGCCAGCAGCCCGGAGGTGATGGGCAATCAGCCCCAGCATTTT
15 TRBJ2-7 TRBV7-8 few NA CASSLRRVSSYEQYF TGTGCCAGCAGCTTACGGCGGGTAAGCTCCTACGAGCAGTACTTC
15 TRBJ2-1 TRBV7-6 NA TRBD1 CASSLGGQMYNEQFF TGTGCCAGCAGCTTAGGGGGACAGATGTACAATGAGCAGTTCTTC
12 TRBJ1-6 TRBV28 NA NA CASKQNNSPLHF TGTGCCAGCAAACAGAATAATTCACCCCTCCACTTT
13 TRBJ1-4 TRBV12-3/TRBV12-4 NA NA CASSGWTDEKLFF TGTGCCAGCAGTGGGTGGACAGACGAAAAACTGTTTTTT
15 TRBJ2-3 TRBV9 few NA CASTDTGSSTDTQYF TGTGCCAGCACCGATACAGGGTCTAGCACAGATACGCAGTATTTT
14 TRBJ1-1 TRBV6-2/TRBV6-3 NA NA CASSYYSVNTEAFF TGTGCCAGCAGTTACTATTCCGTGAACACTGAAGCTTTCTTT
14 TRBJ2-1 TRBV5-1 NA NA CASSLGAGWSEQFF TGCGCCAGCAGCTTGGGCGCAGGGTGGAGTGAGCAGTTCTTC
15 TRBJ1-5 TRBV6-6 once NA CASSLSQGQPGSQHF TGTGCCAGCAGCCTCTCGCAAGGCCAGCCAGGGTCCCAGCATTTT
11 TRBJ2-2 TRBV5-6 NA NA CASSHTGELFF TGTGCCAGCAGTCATACCGGGGAGCTGTTTTTT
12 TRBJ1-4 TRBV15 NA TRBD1 CATSRYGGETGF TGTGCCACCAGCCGTTACGGGGGCGAGACAGGGTTT
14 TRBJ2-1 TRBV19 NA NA CASSMISPVDEQFF TGTGCCAGTAGTATGATAAGTCCGGTGGATGAGCAGTTCTTC
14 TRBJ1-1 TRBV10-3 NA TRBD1 CAISPGQGGTEAFF TGTGCCATCAGCCCCGGACAGGGGGGCACTGAAGCTTTCTTT
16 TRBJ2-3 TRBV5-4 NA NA CASSLLGAGQGDTQYF TGTGCCAGCAGCTTGCTGGGAGCGGGCCAAGGGGATACGCAGTATTTT
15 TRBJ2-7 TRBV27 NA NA CASCATDRPLYEQYF TGTGCCAGCTGCGCCACGGACAGACCGTTATACGAGCAGTACTTC
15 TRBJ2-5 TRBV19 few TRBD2 CASSIGTSGRETQYF TGTGCCAGTAGTATCGGGACTAGCGGGAGGGAGACCCAGTACTTC
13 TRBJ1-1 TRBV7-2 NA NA CASSSNRNTEAFF TGTGCCAGCAGCTCAAACAGGAACACTGAAGCTTTCTTT
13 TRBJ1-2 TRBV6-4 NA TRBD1 CASRPDRDYGYTF TGTGCCAGCAGGCCGGACAGGGACTATGGCTACACCTTC
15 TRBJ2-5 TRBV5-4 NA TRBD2 CASSLGLAVQETQYF TGTGCCAGCAGCTTGGGACTAGCGGTCCAAGAGACCCAGTACTTC
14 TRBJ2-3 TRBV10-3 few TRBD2 CAIKTSGWVDTQYF TGTGCCATCAAGACTAGCGGTTGGGTGGATACGCAGTATTTT
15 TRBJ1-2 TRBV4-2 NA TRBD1 CASSPTGQGAGGYTF TGTGCCAGCAGCCCCACCGGACAGGGGGCGGGAGGCTACACCTTC
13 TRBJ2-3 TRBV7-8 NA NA CASSRQEADTQYF TGTGCCAGCAGCAGACAGGAGGCAGATACGCAGTATTTT
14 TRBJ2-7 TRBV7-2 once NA CASRDSTLTYEQYF TGTGCCAGCAGGGACAGTACCCTTACCTACGAGCAGTACTTC